One sample yielded the 26 T cell receptor beta chains listed below, sequenced in a study of vaccination effects on CD4 cells after COVID-19. Sequencing followed a ViraFEST assay step that expanded antigen-specific CD4+ T cells with viral peptide pools. When around 10 days of culture had elapsed, CD4+ T cells were isolated. Neither prior SARS-CoV-2 infection nor positive nucleocapsid antibodies were present in the vaccine recipients. No antigen is known for these receptors. The repertoire was sequenced with immunoSEQ multiplex PCR; TCRdb's copy has only in-frame clones and lacks some. The sample holds about 43,000 clones, around 80% seen once. Sequencing was performed on CD4+ T cells from PBMCs cultured with SARS-CoV-2 spike peptides, taken before COVID-19 vaccination. All receptors come from a human donor who received a COVID-19 vaccine.

The chain combines TRBV3-1 (or the pseudogene TRBV3-2) with TRBJ2-3, with D tentatively TRBD2 (5 bases). The CDR3 totals 14 residues. Germline assignment: CDR1 LGHDT and CDR2 YNNKEL (reference sequence). The ends were cut back, 3 bases at V and 2 bases at J, with 9 bases in the middle. In DNA, the CDR3 is TGTGCCAGCAGCCAGGGAGTTGTCACAGATACGCAGTATTTT. It specifies CASSQGVVTDTQYF.

The rearrangement links TRBV5-6 to TRBJ1-1; D remains unclear. V was shortened by 6 bases and J by 2 bases, with 14 bases between the two germline ends. CDR1 SGHDT and CDR2 YYEEEE come from the germline V gene. The CDR3 spans 14 residues. The CDR3 bases are TGTGCCAGCACCCCGGGCCGGAGTAACACTGAAGCTTTCTTT. This translates into CASTPGRSNTEAFF. Using reference TRBV5-6 and TRBJ1-1 for the parts outside the CDR3, the full variable domain is DAGVTQSPTHLIKTRGQQVTLRCSPKSGHDTVSWYQQALGQGPQFIFQYYEEEERQRGNFPDRFSGHQFPNYSSELNVNALLLGDSALYLCASTPGRSNTEAFFGQGTRLTVV.

The V and J genes are TRBV14 and TRBJ1-1; weak D call: TRBD1 (6 bases). The V and J ends lost 1 base and 4 bases respectively, with 10 bases between them. The V gene's germline CDR1 is SGHDN and CDR2 FVKESK. The CDR3 totals 14 residues. For the CDR3, the DNA is TGTGCCAGCAGCCAAGGGGGGCACGGCACTGAAGCTTTCTTT. Translation gives CASSQGGHGTEAFF.

This chain links TRBV11-3 with TRBJ2-1; the match to TRBD2 covers 9 bases. This CDR3 contains 15 residues. V shed 5 bases, J shed 3 bases, and the junction held 5 bases outside the gene matches. Germline V gene sequence: CDR1 SGHNT, CDR2 YENEEA. CDR3 sequence: CASSPGLALYNEQFF. The CDR3, as DNA: TGTGCCAGCAGCCCGGGACTAGCCCTCTACAATGAGCAGTTCTTC.

Remarks on this clone: Other DNA sequences of this sample code for an identical CDR3. V gene TRBV7-2 combines with J gene TRBJ1-1; no clear D gene. The CDR3 is 13 amino acids. Per the germline V gene, CDR1 is SGHTA and CDR2 is FQGNSA. Trimming took off 3 bases at V and 0 bases at J, with 5 bases between the two ends. CDR3 coding DNA: TGTGCCAGCAGCTTTTCAGTGAACACTGAAGCTTTCTTT. It yields the protein CASSFSVNTEAFF.

This sequence joins TRBV11-2 and TRBJ2-5; 12 bases fit TRBD2. J gave up 4 bases and V 1 base, and 4 bases lay outside the gene matches. CDR3 length: 16 residues. The germline CDR1 and CDR2 sequences are SGHAT and FQNNGV. CDR3 DNA: TGTGCCAGCAGCTTAGGGACTAGCGGGGTGATAGAGACCCAGTACTTC. This sequence encodes CASSLGTSGVIETQYF.

The chain couples TRBV7-2 to TRBJ2-2, with TRBD1 matching over 12 bases. CDR3 length equals 17 residues. J was trimmed by 6 bases and V by 5 bases; bases with no gene match: 10. Germline CDR1 and CDR2: SGHTA and FQGNSA. This CDR3 reads CASSVHRGQGASGELFF. The CDR3 DNA reads as TGTGCCAGCAGCGTTCATAGGGGACAGGGGGCATCCGGGGAGCTGTTTTTT.

The chain employs TRBV6-5 and TRBJ2-2; D unresolved. With 6 bases removed from V and 9 bases from J, the gap between germline ends came to 8 bases. From germline, CDR1 is MNHEY and CDR2 SVGAGI. The CDR3 runs to 11 residues. In nucleotides, the CDR3 is TGTGCCAGCAGGCTGTCCCGGGAGCTGTTTTTT. This codes for CASRLSRELFF.

The chain links TRBV2 to TRBJ2-1, with TRBD1 matching over 7 bases. Looked up from germline, CDR1 is SNHLY and CDR2 is FYNNEI. J gave up 5 bases and V 4 bases, and 2 bases lay outside the gene matches. The CDR3 loop spans 13 amino acids. CDR3 sequence reads: CASSGDSHNEQFF. CDR3 coding DNA: TGTGCCAGCAGTGGGGACAGTCACAATGAGCAGTTCTTC.

V is TRBV2 and J is TRBJ1-5; D is ambiguous. V gave up 0 bases and J gave up 6 bases, with 6 bases separating them. This CDR3 is 13 amino acids long. Germline CDR1 and CDR2: SNHLY and FYNNEI. The CDR3 nucleotides read TGTGCCAGCAGTGAAGCTACCTCTCAGCCCCAGCATTTT. Translation gives CASSEATSQPQHF.

V usage is TRBV24-1 and J usage is TRBJ2-7; maybe TRBD1 (6 bases). This CDR3 is 11 amino acids long. In germline, CDR1 is KGHDR, CDR2 SFDVKD. The ends were cut back, 10 bases at V and 6 bases at J, with 12 bases in the middle. The CDR3, as DNA: TGTGCCACTAAAAACAGGGTCGAGCAGTACGTC. Translation gives CATKNRVEQYV.

The genes are TRBV19 and TRBJ2-3, with D possibly matching TRBD2 (5 bases). Germline CDR1 LNHDA, CDR2 SQIVND (reference sequence). V lost 2 bases and J lost 0, with 15 bases in between. CDR3 size: 17 residues. In DNA form, the CDR3 reads TGTGCCAGTAGTATAAGTATCGGGGTGGTAAGCACAGATACGCAGTATTTT. Translating gives CASSISIGVVSTDTQYF.

This clone was seen more than once but under ten times. The chain joins TRBV10-1 to TRBJ1-1; D not certain. Trimming left V 0 bases short and J 1 base short, with 6 bases between. Germline-derived CDR1 and CDR2 are WNHNN and SYGVQD (reference sequence). The CDR3 runs 14 residues. Here the CDR3 reads CASSESSGNTEAFF. For the CDR3, the DNA is TGCGCCAGCAGTGAGTCATCAGGGAACACTGAAGCTTTCTTT.

The chain uses TRBV10-2 and TRBJ2-5; TRBD2 aligns across 15 bases. The V and J ends lost 5 bases and 9 bases, in that order; junction bases with no gene match: 13. This CDR3 has 17 residues. CDR1 WSHSY and CDR2 SAAADI come from the germline V gene. The CDR3 coding sequence is TGCGCCAGCAGTCCGGGACTAGCGGGGGGTAGAGAAGGTCCCCAGTACTTC. Protein: CASSPGLAGGREGPQYF.

A single count supports this clone. V gene TRBV14 combines with J gene TRBJ2-3; a weak D match, TRBD1 (5 bases). Germline V gene data show CDR1 as SGHDN and CDR2 as FVKESK. This CDR3 is built from 15 residues. V lost 1 base to trimming and J lost 0 bases, with 8 bases between them. The CDR3 region is CASSQVQGSTDTQYF. The CDR3 region has the DNA TGTGCCAGCAGCCAAGTCCAGGGTAGCACAGATACGCAGTATTTT.

The chain employs TRBV6-5 and TRBJ1-2, with D perhaps TRBD1 (5 bases). CDR3 length: 13 residues. V dropped 0 bases and J dropped 4 bases, with 6 bases sitting between them. The germline CDR1 and CDR2 sequences are MNHEY and SVGAGI. The CDR3 loop reads CASSYSGGYGYTF. Written as DNA, the CDR3 is TGTGCCAGCAGTTACTCGGGGGGCTATGGCTACACCTTC.

The V gene is TRBV20-1, the J gene TRBJ1-2; unclear D gene. The V end was cut by 3 bases, the J end by 4 bases, with 21 bases between. The length of the CDR3 is 16 residues. The germline V gene has CDR1 DFQATT and CDR2 SNEGSKA (reference sequence). CDR3 DNA sequence: TGCAGTGCTAGTTCTATCGAGGGCAGCGGAATCTATGGCTACACCTTC. Translating it yields CSASSIEGSGIYGYTF.

The chain is built from TRBV24-1 and TRBJ2-2, with 10 bases that match TRBD2. V was pared by 3 bases and J by 7 bases, with 4 bases of the junction left unmatched. Germline V lookup: CDR1 KGHDR, CDR2 SFDVKD. The CDR3 runs 15 residues. The CDR3 bases are TGTGCCACCAGTGATCCGGGACTAGCGCACGGGGAGCTGTTTTTT. This sequence encodes CATSDPGLAHGELFF.

V is TRBV6-4 and J is TRBJ1-6, with D perhaps matching TRBD1 (6 bases). With 3 bases removed from V and 10 bases from J, the gap between germline ends came to 13 bases. The CDR3 has 14 residues. Per germline, CDR1 MRHNA and CDR2 SNTAGT. DNA of the CDR3: TGTGCCAGCAGTGAAGGACAGCCTAGGTCACCCCTCCACTTT. Translated: CASSEGQPRSPLHF.

The V and J genes are TRBV4-2 and TRBJ2-3; 10 bases match TRBD2. The CDR3 length is 17 residues. The germline V gene encodes CDR1 LGHNA and CDR2 YNFKEQ. J gave up 7 bases and V 1 base, and 11 bases lay outside the gene matches. This chain's CDR3 is CASSQGGSGGSGNTQYF. CDR3 DNA: TGTGCCAGCAGCCAAGGGGGTAGCGGGGGGAGTGGAAATACGCAGTATTTT.

The CDR3: CASSPTLLAGITDTQYF. The CDR3 region has the DNA TGCGCCAGCAGCCCCACCCTTCTAGCGGGGATCACAGATACGCAGTATTTT. The chain uses TRBV5-1 and TRBJ2-3; 9 positions agree with TRBD2. In germline, CDR1 is SGHRS, CDR2 YFSETQ. The length of the CDR3 is 17 residues. The trim removed 4 bases at V and 2 bases at J, leaving 11 bases unmatched.

J is TRBJ1-2 and V is TRBV5-1; tentative D call: TRBD1 (5 bases). The germline V and J ends were trimmed by 0 bases and 8 bases, with 17 bases remaining between them. The CDR3 runs 15 residues. Germline V CDR1 and CDR2: SGHRS, YFSETQ. The CDR3 sequence is CASSLGGTQNGGYTF. The CDR3, as DNA: TGCGCCAGCAGCTTGGGAGGGACCCAAAACGGGGGCTACACCTTC.

This chain connects TRBV5-1 to TRBJ2-1; perhaps TRBD1 as D (6 bases). V gave up 4 bases and J gave up 9 bases, with 17 bases separating them. This CDR3 contains 14 residues. The germline V gene encodes CDR1 SGHRS and CDR2 YFSETQ. The CDR3 is CASSLGHQTGEQFF. The CDR3 nucleotides are TGCGCCAGCAGCCTGGGACACCAGACGGGTGAGCAGTTCTTC.

The V gene is TRBV2, the J gene TRBJ2-1; no clear D. Trimming took off 7 bases at V and 8 bases at J, with 15 bases between the two ends. Germline CDR1 is SNHLY and CDR2 is FYNNEI. The length of the CDR3 is 13 residues. The CDR3 coding sequence is TGTGCCAGCACCCAGAATAGCTTGCATGAGCAGTTCTTC. Translating it yields CASTQNSLHEQFF.

This clone has only a few counts. V usage is TRBV30 and J usage is TRBJ1-3, with D possibly being TRBD1 (5 bases). The length of the CDR3 is 13 residues. Looked up from germline, CDR1 is GTSNPN and CDR2 is SVGIG (reference sequence). The V end lost 7 bases, the J end lost 0 bases, and 10 bases lay between the germline ends. The DNA of the CDR3 is TGTGCCTCGGCGACAGCCTCTGGAAACACCATATATTTT. Protein: CASATASGNTIYF.

This chain links TRBV5-4 with TRBJ2-1, with TRBD2 matching 7 bases. J was trimmed by 7 bases and V by 4 bases; bases with no gene match: 5. Germline V gives CDR1 SGHNT, CDR2 YYREEE (reference sequence). The CDR3 loop spans 13 amino acids. In DNA, the CDR3 is TGTGCCAGCAGCCGCCCAGCGGGGAATGAGCAGTTCTTC. Its protein is CASSRPAGNEQFF.